Sequencing of this T cell receptor (beta chain) was carried out in a study of T-cell reconstitution after alpha-beta-depleted transplantation in children. Study-wide points: Newly produced T cells mostly provided counts and TCRbeta diversity after one year, as hyperexpanded clones declined.

This clonotype showed up just a few times. Its antigen is unknown. During its preparation, the TCRbeta library received unique molecular identifiers. From the PCR reads, TCRdb called clonotypes with MiXCR, one entry per CDR3 protein. The table records about 830,000 distinct CDR3 sequences, 15% to 20% of them present only once. The receptor was derived from a male patient under 18 who had a stem cell transplant for acute lymphoblastic leukemia, so the T cells may come from the graft donor. The sample consisted of PBMCs, mostly from graft donor cells, taken 360 days after TCRalphabeta/CD19-depleted stem cell transplant.

This CDR3 reads CASSSPTGGETEAFF. For the CDR3, the DNA is TGTGCCAGCAGCAGCCCGACAGGGGGGGAGACTGAAGCTTTCTTT. This chain joins TRBV7-9 and TRBJ1-1, with 9 positions matching TRBD1. This CDR3 is built from 15 residues. CDR1 and CDR2 (germline): SEHNR, FQNEAQ (reference sequence). V was clipped by 5 bases and J by 5 bases; unmatched bases: 9. Full variable domain (missing parts from reference TRBV7-9 and TRBJ1-1): DTGVSQNPRHKITKRGQNVTFRCDPISEHNRLYWYRQTLGQGPEFLTYFQNEAQLEKSRLLSDRFSAERPKGSFSTLEIQRTEQGDSAMYLCASSSPTGGETEAFFGQGTRLTVV.